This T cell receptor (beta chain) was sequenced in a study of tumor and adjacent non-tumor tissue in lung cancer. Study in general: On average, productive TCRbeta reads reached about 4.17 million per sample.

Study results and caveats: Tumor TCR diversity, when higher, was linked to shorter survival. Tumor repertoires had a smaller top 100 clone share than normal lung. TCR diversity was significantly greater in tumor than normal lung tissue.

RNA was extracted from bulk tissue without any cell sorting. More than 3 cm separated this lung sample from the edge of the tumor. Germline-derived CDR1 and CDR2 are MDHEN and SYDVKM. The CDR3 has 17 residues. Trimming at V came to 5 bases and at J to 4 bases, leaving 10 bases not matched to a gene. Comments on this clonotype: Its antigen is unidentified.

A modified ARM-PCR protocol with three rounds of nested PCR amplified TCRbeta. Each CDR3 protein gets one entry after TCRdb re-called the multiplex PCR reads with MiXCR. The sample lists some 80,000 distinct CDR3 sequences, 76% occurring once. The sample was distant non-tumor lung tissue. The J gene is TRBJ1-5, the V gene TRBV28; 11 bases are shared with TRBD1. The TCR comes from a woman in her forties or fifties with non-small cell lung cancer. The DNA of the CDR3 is TGTGCCAGCAGTCCTGGGACAGGGGGTAACCTAAATCAGCCCCAGCATTTT. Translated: CASSPGTGGNLNQPQHF.